These 22 T cell receptor beta chains were sequenced from one sample in a study of blood T cell repertoires in COVID-19. Produced via immunoSEQ multiplex PCR; TCRdb's table is partial and in-frame only. The sample yields 65,000 to 75,000 clones, roughly nine tenths seen once. Material for sequencing was peripheral blood. These receptors originate from a man in his fifties with active COVID-19.

The chain carries TRBV29-1 and TRBJ1-2; D is unclear. V was cut by 6 bases and J by 8 bases, with 22 bases left in between. The CDR3 runs to 14 residues. Germline CDR1 is SQVTM and CDR2 is ANQGSEA. The CDR3 loop is CSVLVSLVDLGYTF. The CDR3 nucleotides read TGCAGCGTCCTTGTATCTTTGGTGGACTTAGGCTACACCTTC.

The chain joins TRBV7-6 to TRBJ1-4; D gene unclear. The CDR3 has 15 residues. V shed 1 base and J shed 0 bases, with 6 bases lying between them. Germline V CDR1 and CDR2: SGHVS, FNYEAQ. CDR3 sequence: CASSLVGATNEKLFF. The CDR3 DNA reads as TGTGCCAGCAGCTTAGTCGGGGCAACTAATGAAAAACTGTTTTTT.

The rearrangement links TRBV27 to TRBJ2-7; D perhaps matches TRBD2 (5 bases). V lost 5 bases and J lost 7, with 12 bases in between. The germline V gene has CDR1 MNHEY and CDR2 SMNVEV (reference sequence). The CDR3 extends over 12 amino acids. As DNA, the CDR3 is TGTGCCAGCAGTCCCAGGACTGGAGAGCAGTACTTC. It codes for CASSPRTGEQYF.

The CDR3 DNA reads as TGTGCCAGCAGCGCCGGGACAGGGGTTGGGGAGACCCAGTACTTC. Amino acids: CASSAGTGVGETQYF. This chain joins TRBV9 and TRBJ2-5; TRBD1 aligns across 10 bases. The CDR3 contains 15 residues. With V trimmed by 3 bases and J by 5 bases, 7 bases remained unmatched. CDR1 SGDLS and CDR2 YYNGEE come from the germline V gene.

V is TRBV5-1 and J is TRBJ2-5; TRBD1 matches at 7 bases. The CDR3 sequence is 14 residues long. Germline V CDR1 and CDR2: SGHRS, YFSETQ. V dropped 4 bases and J dropped 7; count of bases not matched to a gene: 10. In DNA, the CDR3 is TGCGCCAGCAGCGCGCGACCCTCAGGGGGGACCCAGTACTTC. Translated: CASSARPSGGTQYF.

This clone was seen once. The chain couples TRBV9 to TRBJ1-6, with D hard to call. V was pared by 5 bases and J by 8 bases, with 14 bases between. Germline loops: CDR1 SGDLS, CDR2 YYNGEE. The CDR3 consists of 14 residues. CDR3 in DNA: TGTGCCAGCAGGGGAGGTTCCATTGATTCACCCCTCCACTTT. It encodes CASRGGSIDSPLHF.

This chain uses TRBV11-2 with TRBJ1-2; D not certain. The CDR3 is made up of 13 amino acids. From germline, CDR1 is SGHAT and CDR2 FQNNGV. The V end was cut by 5 bases, the J end by 2 bases, with 9 bases between. CDR3 loop: CASSPSQNYGYTF. CDR3 nucleotides: TGTGCCAGCAGCCCCTCACAGAACTATGGCTACACCTTC.

This clone was seen only a few times. This rearrangement joins TRBV5-1 to TRBJ1-2; weak D call: TRBD1 (5 bases). Germline CDR1 and CDR2: SGHRS and YFSETQ. V lost 5 bases to trimming and J lost 7 bases, with 18 bases between them. This CDR3 is built from 14 residues. Here the CDR3 DNA reads TGCGCCAGCAGTCTTGGGGCAGCCAGCTTTGGCTACACCTTC. Translated, it gives CASSLGAASFGYTF.

The rearrangement joins TRBV13 to TRBJ1-2; no clear D gene. Trimming left V 5 bases short and J 5 bases short, with 6 bases between. This CDR3 is built from 11 residues. Germline V gene data show CDR1 as PRHDT and CDR2 as FYEKMQ (reference sequence). The CDR3 nucleotides read TGTGCCAGCAGCCGAGATTATGGCTACACCTTC. Residues: CASSRDYGYTF.

A single count supports this clone. J is TRBJ1-6 and V is TRBV4-2; the D is unclear. The CDR3 is 16 residues long. CDR1 is LGHNA, CDR2 YNFKEQ, per germline. V was trimmed by 0 bases and J by 10 bases, leaving 16 bases between them. CDR3 in DNA: TGTGCCAGCAGCCAAGAACTCCTGGGAGCGGGGTCACCCCTCCACTTT. Protein: CASSQELLGAGSPLHF.

This clone showed up just a few times. J is TRBJ2-1 and V is TRBV9, with TRBD1 matching over 8 bases. Germline trimming cut 3 bases from V and 8 bases from J; bases unmatched to any gene: 13. This CDR3 comprises 16 residues. Germline V CDR1 and CDR2: SGDLS, YYNGEE. Written as DNA, the CDR3 is TGTGCCAGCAGCGCCCGACAGGGGAGTCTAGTGGATGAGCAGTTCTTC. This encodes CASSARQGSLVDEQFF.

This sequence joins TRBV29-1 and TRBJ2-7, with 10 bases aligning to TRBD2. The CDR3 is 22 residues long. Per germline, CDR1 SQVTM and CDR2 ANQGSEA. The V gene end was trimmed by 4 bases and the J gene end by 0 bases; junction bases not matched to a gene: 27. The CDR3 DNA reads as TGCAGCGTTGGGCAGGGATACAGGACTAGCGGAGCGACGATAGTAAGCTCCTACGAGCAGTACTTC. It encodes CSVGQGYRTSGATIVSSYEQYF.

This chain uses TRBV30 with TRBJ1-3; D perhaps matches TRBD1 (5 bases). Germline V gene lookup returns CDR1 GTSNPN and CDR2 SVGIG (reference sequence). With 0 bases removed from V and 4 bases from J, the gap between germline ends came to 10 bases. This CDR3 is 14 amino acids long. CDR3 amino acids: CAWSVGDSGNTIYF. The DNA for the CDR3 is TGTGCCTGGAGTGTCGGGGACTCCGGAAACACCATATATTTT.

The chain couples TRBV11-2 to TRBJ2-2; maybe TRBD2 (6 bases). Germline loops: CDR1 SGHAT, CDR2 FQNNGV. The CDR3 loop spans 17 amino acids. Trimming cost V 5 bases and J 3 bases, with 19 bases left between them. The CDR3: CASSGGKMDTDTGELFF. The CDR3 bases are TGTGCCAGCAGCGGGGGGAAGATGGACACCGACACCGGGGAGCTGTTTTTT.

This chain joins TRBV28 and TRBJ1-2; possibly TRBD1 for D (5 bases). Trimming removed 6 bases from V and 9 bases from J, with 14 bases in between. The germline V gene encodes CDR1 MDHEN and CDR2 SYDVKM. The CDR3 is 12 residues long. CDR3 amino acids: CASSLRQSRYTF. CDR3 nucleotides: TGTGCCAGCAGCCTTCGACAGTCCCGCTACACCTTC.

The chain carries TRBV10-3 and TRBJ1-1; TRBD1 matches 9 bases. Germline V gene lookup returns CDR1 ENHRY and CDR2 SYGVKD. J gave up 5 bases and V 6 bases, and 4 bases lay outside the gene matches. The CDR3 consists of 13 residues. As DNA, the CDR3 is TGTGCCATCAGCTCGGGACAGGGAACTGAAGCTTTCTTT. Protein sequence: CAISSGQGTEAFF.

The chain recombines TRBV6-5 with TRBJ2-3; 8 nucleotides match TRBD2. Germline V gives CDR1 MNHEY, CDR2 SVGAGI. Germline trimming cut 11 bases from V and 1 base from J; bases unmatched to any gene: 5. This CDR3 region has 13 residues. This chain's CDR3 is CAGGLVGTDTQYF. CDR3 sequence (DNA): TGTGCCGGGGGACTAGTTGGCACAGATACGCAGTATTTT.

The chain uses TRBV15 and TRBJ2-1; 7 nucleotides line up with TRBD1. Germline lookup yields CDR1 LNHNV and CDR2 YYDKDF (reference sequence). The length of the CDR3 is 15 residues. The V and J ends lost 1 base and 6 bases, in that order; junction bases with no gene match: 6. CDR3 protein: CATSRVQGVGNEQFF. CDR3 sequence (DNA): TGTGCCACCAGCAGAGTCCAGGGGGTTGGCAATGAGCAGTTCTTC.

The J gene is TRBJ2-7, the V gene TRBV12-3 or TRBV12-4, with 7 bases lining up with TRBD2. The CDR3 is 13 amino acids. Trimming took 5 bases from V and 5 from J; bases not matched to a gene: 6. The CDR3 coding sequence is TGTGCCAGCAGTATCGCCGGGACTAACGAGCAGTACTTC. As protein: CASSIAGTNEQYF.

The chain couples TRBV19 to TRBJ2-3; 7 bases agree with TRBD1. V lost 6 bases and J lost 2; bases outside the gene matches: 11. Germline assignment: CDR1 LNHDA and CDR2 SQIVND (reference sequence). The CDR3 is made up of 16 amino acids. CDR3 amino acids: CASSRQGLGFTDTQYF. The CDR3 nucleotides read TGTGCCAGTAGCAGACAGGGCCTCGGGTTCACAGATACGCAGTATTTT. The complete variable domain, with remaining parts taken from reference TRBV19 and TRBJ2-3, reads DGGITQSPKYLFRKEGQNVTLSCEQNLNHDAMYWYRQDPGQGLRLIYYSQIVNDFQKGDIAEGYSVSREKKESFPLTVTSAQKNPTAFYLCASSRQGLGFTDTQYFGPGTRLTVL.

This chain links TRBV19 with TRBJ2-1; 7 positions match TRBD1. Germline loops: CDR1 LNHDA, CDR2 SQIVND (reference sequence). Trimming removed 8 bases from V and 8 bases from J; junction bases left unmatched: 6. This CDR3 is 12 amino acids long. CDR3 region: CASHTGEHEQFF. As DNA, the CDR3 is TGTGCCAGTCATACAGGGGAACATGAGCAGTTCTTC. The whole variable domain, remainder taken from reference TRBV19 and TRBJ2-1, is DGGITQSPKYLFRKEGQNVTLSCEQNLNHDAMYWYRQDPGQGLRLIYYSQIVNDFQKGDIAEGYSVSREKKESFPLTVTSAQKNPTAFYLCASHTGEHEQFFGPGTRLTVL.

This sequence joins TRBV2 and TRBJ1-5; weak D call: TRBD1 (5 bases). This CDR3 is 15 amino acids long. CDR1 SNHLY and CDR2 FYNNEI come from the germline V gene. V was pared by 1 base and J by 7 bases, with 14 bases between. DNA for the CDR3: TGTGCCAGCAGTGAAGACCAAGGGACTTCCCAGCCCCAGCATTTT. Encoded protein: CASSEDQGTSQPQHF.